This TCR beta chain was obtained from a study of T-cell memory formation after mild COVID-19. The wider study: Among the donors, TCR clusters were largely specific to each donor.

5'RACE with constant-segment primers built TCRalpha and TCRbeta cDNA libraries with UMIs. TCRdb itself ran the 5' RACE reads through MiXCR, one entry per CDR3 protein. The table lists about 400,000 distinct CDR3 sequences, 24% of them singletons. V lost 3 bases, J lost 7 bases, and 10 bases stayed unmatched. The CDR3 is made up of 15 amino acids. Germline CDR1 and CDR2: LGHDT and YNNKEL (reference sequence). J is TRBJ1-2 and V is TRBV3-1; TRBD1 aligns across 8 bases. Source material: PBMCs or a T cell subset sorted from them (not recorded which). The source is an adult woman who had mild COVID-19 (a few samples of this study predate the infection). Cell type and time point are not known. The CDR3 DNA sequence: TGTGCCAGCAGCCAGCTCCTAGGACAGGGTCGTGGCTACACCTTC. Translation: CASSQLLGQGRGYTF. The full variable domain, completed using reference TRBV3-1 and TRBJ1-2, is DTAVSQTPKYLVTQMGNDKSIKCEQNLGHDTMYWYKQDSKKFLKIMFSYNNKELIINETVPNRFSPKSPDKAHLNLHINSLELGDSAVYFCASSQLLGQGRGYTFGSGTRLTVV.